A selection of T cell receptor beta chains follows, all from one sample in a study of T cell responses to AZD1222 COVID-19 vaccine. Data came from immunoSEQ multiplex PCR; TCRdb stores just in-frame clones and leaves some out. The data show about 110,000 clones, over 80% seen once. The starting material was peripheral blood, obtained 28 days after the second AZD1222 dose. The receptors here all came from an adult who received the AZD1222 COVID-19 vaccine. CDR3s include the opening cysteine and the closing phenylalanine or tryptophan. The order of the fields is J gene, D gene, clone size, V gene, CDR3 protein, CDR3 DNA. The D gene is left open where the match is weak. The size field is filled for only some rows; it gives once, few, many or a size class.

TRBJ1-1,NA,NA,TRBV7-2,CASSPTGSMNTEAFF,TGTGCCAGCAGCCCAACGGGCAGCATGAACACTGAAGCTTTCTTT
TRBJ2-7,TRBD2,NA,TRBV9,CASSVGGGTNYEQYF,TGTGCCAGCAGCGTAGGCGGGGGGACAAACTACGAGCAGTACTTC
TRBJ2-1,NA,NA,TRBV6-2/TRBV6-3,CASSYPTVYEQFF,TGTGCCAGCAGTTACCCGACGGTATACGAGCAGTTCTTC
TRBJ1-5,TRBD1,few,TRBV28,CASSLVPSGTDYYQPQHF,TGTGCCAGCAGTTTAGTACCCTCCGGGACAGACTATTATCAGCCCCAGCATTTT
TRBJ1-5,NA,NA,TRBV7-2,CASSRQLNQPQHF,TGTGCCAGCAGCCGACAGCTCAATCAGCCCCAGCATTTT
TRBJ2-7,TRBD2,NA,TRBV4-1,CASSLRWGGEFYEQYF,TGCGCCAGCAGCCTACGTTGGGGGGGGGAGTTCTACGAGCAGTACTTC
TRBJ1-1,NA,NA,TRBV2,CASSYQGNTEAFF,TGTGCCAGCAGTTATCAGGGGAACACTGAAGCTTTCTTT
TRBJ1-2,NA,NA,TRBV9,CASSAVGVAGYGYTF,TGTGCCAGCAGCGCCGTGGGGGTAGCGGGCTATGGCTACACCTTC
TRBJ1-2,TRBD1,NA,TRBV24-1,CATSPGQGARGYGYTF,TGTGCCACCAGCCCGGGGCAGGGGGCGCGCGGCTATGGCTACACCTTC
TRBJ2-1,NA,NA,TRBV7-2,CASSPRLYNEQFF,TGTGCCAGCAGCCCCCGCCTTTACAATGAGCAGTTCTTC
TRBJ2-7,NA,NA,TRBV5-6,CASSLWGNGQYF,TGTGCCAGCAGCTTGTGGGGGAATGGGCAGTACTTC
TRBJ2-3,NA,NA,TRBV3-1/TRBV3-2,CASSHTYDTQYF,TGTGCCAGCAGCCATACATATGATACGCAGTATTTT
TRBJ1-2,NA,once,TRBV15,CATSRDLGEVYGYTF,TGTGCCACCAGCAGAGATCTCGGGGAGGTCTATGGCTACACCTTC
TRBJ2-1,TRBD2,NA,TRBV12-3/TRBV12-4,CASSSWTSDEQFF,TGTGCCAGCAGTTCATGGACTAGCGATGAGCAGTTCTTC
TRBJ2-3,TRBD1,NA,TRBV5-1,CASSPKTGGADTQYF,TGCGCCAGCAGCCCCAAGACAGGGGGCGCCGATACGCAGTATTTT
TRBJ2-1,TRBD2,NA,TRBV7-2,CASSVSSGRANEQFF,TGTGCCAGCAGCGTTTCTAGCGGGAGGGCAAATGAGCAGTTCTTC
TRBJ1-2,TRBD1,NA,TRBV5-1,CASSVDRATNYGYTF,TGCGCCAGCAGCGTCGACAGGGCAACTAACTATGGCTACACCTTC
TRBJ1-5,TRBD1,NA,TRBV28,CASIGAPDRVGQPQHF,TGTGCCAGCATTGGGGCCCCGGACAGGGTGGGTCAGCCCCAGCATTTT
TRBJ1-1,NA,NA,TRBV12-5,CASDERGGYAEAFF,TGTGCTAGTGACGAGCGGGGGGGATACGCTGAAGCTTTCTTT
TRBJ1-1,NA,NA,TRBV7-9,CASSLGLWAFF,TGTGCCAGCAGCTTGGGACTGTGGGCTTTCTTT
TRBJ2-7,NA,NA,TRBV5-4,CASSSMGESSYEQYF,TGTGCCAGCAGCTCGATGGGCGAGAGCTCCTACGAGCAGTACTTC
TRBJ1-2,NA,NA,TRBV28,CASSSKLSNYGYTF,TGTGCCAGCAGTTCCAAACTCAGTAACTATGGCTACACCTTC
TRBJ1-2,NA,NA,TRBV4-3,CASSPLPGIYGYTF,TGCGCCAGCAGCCCTCTCCCGGGTATTTATGGCTACACCTTC
TRBJ1-2,TRBD1,NA,TRBV2,CASSEALGTGDSYTF,TGTGCCAGCAGTGAAGCGCTTGGGACAGGGGATAGTTACACCTTC
TRBJ1-3,NA,NA,TRBV7-2,CASSMSGTLSGNTIYF,TGTGCCAGCAGCATGTCAGGGACCCTCTCTGGAAACACCATATATTTT
TRBJ1-6,NA,NA,TRBV19,CASSIGGSPLHF,TGTGCCAGTAGTATCGGGGGTTCACCCCTCCACTTT
TRBJ2-1,NA,NA,TRBV15,CATSRYTGLSTSYNEQFF,TGTGCCACCAGCAGATATACGGGACTTTCGACCTCCTACAATGAGCAGTTCTTC
TRBJ1-1,NA,NA,TRBV27,CASSSGGGGRKGTEAFF,TGTGCCAGCAGTTCCGGTGGGGGGGGGCGAAAGGGCACTGAAGCTTTCTTT
TRBJ1-4,TRBD1,NA,TRBV7-6,CASSSLTGRRDEKLFF,TGTGCCAGCAGCTCCTTGACAGGGAGGAGGGATGAAAAACTGTTTTTT
TRBJ1-6,NA,NA,TRBV5-4,CASSLFGTLRNSPLHF,TGTGCCAGCAGCTTGTTCGGGACTTTAAGGAATTCACCCCTCCACTTT
TRBJ1-2,TRBD1,NA,TRBV6-5,CASRQGDYGYTF,TGTGCCAGCAGACAGGGGGACTATGGCTACACCTTC
TRBJ2-7,NA,NA,TRBV12-3/TRBV12-4,CASSSSYEQYF,TGTGCCAGCAGTTCCTCCTACGAGCAGTACTTC
TRBJ1-3,TRBD1,once,TRBV28,CASSRDRGRGNTIYF,TGTGCCAGCTCCAGGGACAGGGGGAGAGGAAACACCATATATTTT
TRBJ2-7,NA,NA,TRBV7-2,CASSLALRSDSYEQYF,TGTGCCAGCAGCTTAGCTCTCCGAAGTGACTCCTACGAGCAGTACTTC
TRBJ2-7,NA,NA,TRBV7-2,CASSLAPRGGYEQYF,TGTGCCAGCAGCTTAGCGCCAAGGGGAGGCTACGAGCAGTACTTC
TRBJ2-5,NA,NA,TRBV7-2,CASSLGGPLGTQYF,TGTGCCAGCAGCTTAGGTGGACCCCTGGGGACCCAGTACTTC
TRBJ2-7,TRBD2,NA,TRBV3-1/TRBV3-2,CASSQEGTSRQYF,TGTGCCAGCAGCCAAGAGGGGACTAGTAGGCAGTACTTC
TRBJ1-5,NA,NA,TRBV6-1,CASSEGVGMQPQHF,TGTGCCAGCAGTGAAGGGGTGGGTATGCAGCCCCAGCATTTT
TRBJ2-7,NA,NA,TRBV15,CATSRGRGPGYEQYF,TGTGCCACCAGCAGAGGGAGGGGTCCTGGTTACGAGCAGTACTTC
TRBJ2-7,NA,once,TRBV7-9,CASSLAEGGSYEQYF,TGTGCCAGCAGCTTAGCGGAAGGGGGGAGCTACGAGCAGTACTTC
TRBJ1-6,NA,NA,TRBV7-9,CASKGGTYNSPLHF,TGTGCCAGCAAGGGGGGCACCTATAATTCACCCCTCCACTTT
TRBJ2-7,NA,NA,TRBV29-1,CSVAGVSYEQYF,TGCAGCGTTGCCGGGGTCTCCTACGAGCAGTACTTC
TRBJ1-1,NA,NA,TRBV4-1,CASSHLSSAEAFF,TGCGCCAGCAGCCACCTAAGTTCGGCTGAAGCTTTCTTT
TRBJ2-3,NA,NA,TRBV29-1,CSAVTEPLGTDTQYF,TGCAGCGCTGTGACAGAACCGCTTGGCACAGATACGCAGTATTTT
TRBJ2-1,NA,NA,TRBV6-5,CASSYGGEQFF,TGTGCCAGCAGTTACGGGGGTGAGCAGTTCTTC
TRBJ1-2,NA,NA,TRBV9,CASSSTRYGYTF,TGTGCCAGCAGCTCCACCCGTTATGGCTACACCTTC